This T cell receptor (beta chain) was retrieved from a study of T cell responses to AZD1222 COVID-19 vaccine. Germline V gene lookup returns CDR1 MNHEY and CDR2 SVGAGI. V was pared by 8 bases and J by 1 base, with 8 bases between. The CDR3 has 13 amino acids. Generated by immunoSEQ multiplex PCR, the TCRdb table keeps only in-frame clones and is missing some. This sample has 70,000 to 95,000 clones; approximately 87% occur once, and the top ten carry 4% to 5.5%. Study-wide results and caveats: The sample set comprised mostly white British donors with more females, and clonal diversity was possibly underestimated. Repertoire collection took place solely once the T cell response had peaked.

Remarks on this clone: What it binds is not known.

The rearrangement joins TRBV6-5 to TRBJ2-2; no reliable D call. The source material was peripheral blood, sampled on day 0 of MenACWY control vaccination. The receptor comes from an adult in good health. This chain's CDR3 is CASRRVNTGELFF. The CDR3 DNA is TGTGCCAGCCGACGTGTGAACACCGGGGAGCTGTTTTTT.